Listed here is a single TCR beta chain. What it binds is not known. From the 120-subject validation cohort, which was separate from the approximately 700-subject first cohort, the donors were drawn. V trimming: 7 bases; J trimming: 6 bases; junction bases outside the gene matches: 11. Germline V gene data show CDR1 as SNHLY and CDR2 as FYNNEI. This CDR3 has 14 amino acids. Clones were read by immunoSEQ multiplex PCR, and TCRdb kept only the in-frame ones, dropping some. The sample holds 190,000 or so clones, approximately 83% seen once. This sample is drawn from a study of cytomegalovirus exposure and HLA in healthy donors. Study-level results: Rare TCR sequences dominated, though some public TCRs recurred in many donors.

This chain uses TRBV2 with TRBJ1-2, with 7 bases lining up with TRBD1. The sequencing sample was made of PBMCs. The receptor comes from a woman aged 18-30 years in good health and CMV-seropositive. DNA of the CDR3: TGTGCCAGCACCCGGATCCAGGGGGGAGATGGCTACACCTTC. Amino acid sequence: CASTRIQGGDGYTF.